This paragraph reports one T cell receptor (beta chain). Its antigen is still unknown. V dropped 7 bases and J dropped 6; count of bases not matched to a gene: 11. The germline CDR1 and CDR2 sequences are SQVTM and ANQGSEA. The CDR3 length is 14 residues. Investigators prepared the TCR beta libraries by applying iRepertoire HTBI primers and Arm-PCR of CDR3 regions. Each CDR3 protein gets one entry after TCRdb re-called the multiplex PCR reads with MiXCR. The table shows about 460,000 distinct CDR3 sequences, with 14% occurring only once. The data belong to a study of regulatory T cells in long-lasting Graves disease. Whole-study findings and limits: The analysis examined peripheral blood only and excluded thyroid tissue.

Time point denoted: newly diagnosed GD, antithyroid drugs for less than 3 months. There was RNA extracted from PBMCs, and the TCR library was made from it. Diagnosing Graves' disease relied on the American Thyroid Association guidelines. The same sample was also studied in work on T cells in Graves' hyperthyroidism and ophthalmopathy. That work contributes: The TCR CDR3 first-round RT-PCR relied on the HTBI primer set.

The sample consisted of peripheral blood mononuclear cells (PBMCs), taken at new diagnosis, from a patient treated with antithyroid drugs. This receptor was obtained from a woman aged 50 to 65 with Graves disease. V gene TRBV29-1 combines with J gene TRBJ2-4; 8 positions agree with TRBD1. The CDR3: CSAIVQGAGNIQYF. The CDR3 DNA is TGCAGCGCAATCGTCCAGGGGGCGGGAAACATTCAGTACTTC.